The 28 T cell receptor beta chains in this list originate from one sample, sequenced in a study of T cells in localized non-small cell lung cancer. Using immunoSEQ multiplex PCR, the repertoire was profiled, and TCRdb retains in-frame clones only, with some absent. The data show 30,000 or so clones, with roughly 87% seen just once and under 5% held by the top ten. Sample: peripheral blood mononuclear cells, taken before any cancer treatment. These receptors were obtained from a woman aged 40-69 years with stage III lung adenocarcinoma.

This chain uses TRBV4-1 with TRBJ1-4; TRBD1 agrees at 9 bases. CDR1 MGHRA and CDR2 YSYEKL come from the germline V gene. V shed 4 bases, J shed 5 bases, and the junction held 2 bases outside the gene matches. This CDR3 has 14 residues. The CDR3 DNA reads as TGCGCCAGCAGCCCCGGACAGGGGAATGAAAAACTGTTTTTT. Translated: CASSPGQGNEKLFF.

The genes are TRBV30 and TRBJ1-5; 7 positions agree with TRBD1. The CDR3 runs to 13 residues. V dropped 6 bases and J dropped 3; count of bases not matched to a gene: 5. Germline V gene data show CDR1 as GTSNPN and CDR2 as SVGIG (reference sequence). The CDR3: CACATGLNQPQHF. The CDR3 nucleotides are TGTGCCTGCGCGACAGGGCTCAATCAGCCCCAGCATTTT.

A note on this clone: The same CDR3 also results from other DNA sequences found in this sample. The chain couples TRBV19 to TRBJ1-5, with TRBD1 as a possible D gene (5 bases). The CDR3 loop spans 15 amino acids. Germline V gene sequence: CDR1 LNHDA, CDR2 SQIVND (reference sequence). Trimming cost V 3 bases and J 4 bases, with 13 bases left between them. Here the CDR3 reads CASSIGGGGNQPQHF. The CDR3 coding sequence is TGTGCCAGTAGTATTGGCGGGGGTGGGAATCAGCCCCAGCATTTT.

The chain carries TRBV30 and TRBJ2-1; D is perhaps TRBD2 (6 bases). Trimming took off 3 bases at V and 5 bases at J, with 17 bases between the two ends. Germline CDR1 and CDR2: GTSNPN and SVGIG (reference sequence). The CDR3 runs 15 residues. CDR3 DNA sequence: TGTGCCTGGAGAAGGGGACTGACGGTAGACAATGAGCAGTTCTTC. Its protein is CAWRRGLTVDNEQFF.

The rearrangement uses TRBV14 and TRBJ2-3; 11 bases are a match to TRBD2. Losses at the gene ends were 4 bases for V and 8 bases for J; bases not matched to a gene: 11. This CDR3 is built from 16 residues. Germline V gene sequence: CDR1 SGHDN, CDR2 FVKESK. The CDR3 reads CASSRRLAGSVGTQYF. In DNA form, the CDR3 reads TGTGCCAGCAGCCGTAGACTAGCGGGGTCGGTGGGTACGCAGTATTTT.

V usage is TRBV23-1 and J usage is TRBJ2-4; 10 bases are shared with TRBD2. TRBV23-1 carries the ORF label, with uncertain function. The CDR3 has 19 residues. J was trimmed by 0 bases and V by 8 bases; bases with no gene match: 16. The CDR3 region has the DNA TGCGCCAGCTTAAGGGCTAGCGGGAGCGTAACCCTAGCCAAAAACATTCAGTACTTC. Amino acids: CASLRASGSVTLAKNIQYF.

This rearrangement joins TRBV30 to TRBJ2-3, with D possibly TRBD2 on 6 matching bases. CDR1 GTSNPN and CDR2 SVGIG come from the germline V gene (reference sequence). V was shortened by 2 bases and J by 5 bases, with 17 bases between the two germline ends. CDR3 length: 15 residues. The CDR3 region is CAWSPRRADGDTQYF. The DNA of the CDR3 is TGTGCCTGGAGTCCACGGAGGGCGGATGGAGATACGCAGTATTTT.

This clone appeared a single time. The chain links TRBV18 to TRBJ2-3, with D perhaps TRBD1 (5 bases). CDR1 KGHSH and CDR2 LQKENI come from the germline V gene. V gave up 6 bases and J gave up 4 bases, with 11 bases separating them. This CDR3 comprises 13 residues. CDR3 sequence reads: CASSSQGADTQYF. CDR3 sequence (DNA): TGTGCCAGCTCGTCGCAGGGTGCAGATACGCAGTATTTT.

The chain is built from TRBV29-1 and TRBJ2-3; 15 bases align to TRBD2. The V segment lost 7 bases and the J segment 7 bases; nucleotides outside the gene matches: 6. From germline, CDR1 is SQVTM and CDR2 ANQGSEA. CDR3 length equals 14 residues. In DNA, the CDR3 is TGCAGCGGGCTCGGGACTAGCGGGAGGAATACGCAGTATTTT. It translates to CSGLGTSGRNTQYF.

By proportion, this clone is medium-sized. The chain joins TRBV29-1 to TRBJ2-7; 7 bases are a match to TRBD2. V lost 1 base and J lost 6; bases outside the gene matches: 3. CDR1 and CDR2 (germline): SQVTM, ANQGSEA. CDR3 size: 12 residues. The CDR3 DNA reads TGCAGCGTTGAAGCGGGGAGGGGCGAGCAGTACTTC. As protein: CSVEAGRGEQYF.

The rearrangement uses TRBV29-1 and TRBJ1-4, with D uncertain. The CDR3 spans 15 residues. Trimming took 0 bases from V and 5 from J, leaving 13 bases between them. CDR1 and CDR2 (germline): SQVTM, ANQGSEA. The CDR3 region is CSVEDHRGRNEKLFF. The CDR3 coding sequence is TGCAGCGTTGAAGATCATCGGGGAAGGAATGAAAAACTGTTTTTT.

The chain links TRBV6-4 to TRBJ2-6; possible D gene TRBD1, 5 bases. Looked up from germline, CDR1 is MRHNA and CDR2 is SNTAGT. The CDR3 is made up of 16 amino acids. Trimming took off 3 bases at V and 0 bases at J, with 9 bases between the two ends. The chain's CDR3 is CASSERGSSGANVLTF. CDR3 sequence (DNA): TGTGCCAGCAGTGAAAGGGGTAGCTCTGGGGCCAACGTCCTGACTTTC.

The chain links TRBV19 to TRBJ1-5; TRBD1 is a possible D gene (6 bases). Between the trimmed V and J ends, which lost 7 bases and 5 bases, there was a span of 15 bases. The CDR3 is 14 residues long. Germline values: CDR1 LNHDA, CDR2 SQIVND (reference sequence). The DNA for the CDR3 is TGTGCCAGTATCGGGGGGCGGGAGCATCAGCCCCAGCATTTT. Its protein is CASIGGREHQPQHF.

The chain employs TRBV11-3 and TRBJ2-3, with 8 positions matching TRBD1. The CDR3 is 14 residues long. V was clipped by 8 bases and J by 6 bases; unmatched bases: 10. Germline V gene data show CDR1 as SGHNT and CDR2 as YENEEA. The CDR3 DNA follows: TGTGCCAGCTCCCTTGGACAGGGTGGGGATACGCAGTATTTT. The encoded protein is CASSLGQGGDTQYF.

The gene calls are TRBV14 and TRBJ2-1, with D perhaps TRBD1 (6 bases). Germline values: CDR1 SGHDN, CDR2 FVKESK. Trimming took off 0 bases at V and 10 bases at J, with 16 bases between the two ends. The CDR3 runs to 15 residues. CDR3: CASSQDRGFGGEQFF. The CDR3 DNA reads TGTGCCAGCAGCCAAGATAGGGGGTTTGGAGGCGAGCAGTTCTTC.

This sequence joins TRBV7-9 and TRBJ2-2; 8 positions match TRBD1. The trim removed 5 bases at V and 3 bases at J, leaving 5 bases unmatched. There are 15 residues in the CDR3. Per the germline V gene, CDR1 is SEHNR and CDR2 is FQNEAQ (reference sequence). CDR3 sequence: CASSPRTGYTGELFF. CDR3 sequence (DNA): TGTGCCAGCAGCCCGCGGACAGGGTACACCGGGGAGCTGTTTTTT.

The rearrangement joins TRBV28 to TRBJ2-3; weak D call: TRBD2 (6 bases). Trimming stripped 6 bases from V and 4 bases from J, with 14 bases between. The germline V gene encodes CDR1 MDHEN and CDR2 SYDVKM. This CDR3 contains 14 residues. CDR3 sequence: CASSPLSGADTQYF. The CDR3 region has the DNA TGTGCCAGCAGCCCCCTCTCGGGAGCAGATACGCAGTATTTT.

The V gene is TRBV28, the J gene TRBJ2-5, with 7 positions matching TRBD1. After removal of 4 bases from V and 2 bases from J, the junction contained 4 bases not matched to a gene. Germline assignment: CDR1 MDHEN and CDR2 SYDVKM. The CDR3 has 14 amino acids. CDR3 sequence: CASSSWTGQETQYF. Here the CDR3 DNA reads TGTGCCAGCAGTTCCTGGACAGGACAAGAGACCCAGTACTTC.

V gene TRBV19 combines with J gene TRBJ2-1, with 8 bases aligning to TRBD1. Germline CDR1 is LNHDA and CDR2 is SQIVND (reference sequence). V shed 6 bases, J shed 5 bases, and the junction held 9 bases outside the gene matches. CDR3 length equals 15 residues. CDR3 protein: CASSDRGPFDNEQFF. For the CDR3, the DNA is TGTGCCAGTAGCGACAGGGGTCCCTTTGACAATGAGCAGTTCTTC.

This chain uses TRBV6-6 with TRBJ1-1; 10 positions match TRBD1. The V gene's germline CDR1 is MNHNY and CDR2 SVGAGI (reference sequence). This CDR3 is 16 amino acids long. V lost 4 bases and J lost 3; bases outside the gene matches: 8. CDR3 in amino acids: CASSWGQGLTDTEAFF. The CDR3 nucleotides read TGTGCCAGCAGTTGGGGACAGGGGCTGACTGACACTGAAGCTTTCTTT.

This clone has only one observation. This chain links TRBV6-5 with TRBJ2-7; 9 nucleotides line up with TRBD1. This CDR3 spans 15 amino acids. After removal of 0 bases from V and 1 base from J, the junction contained 1 base not matched to a gene. Germline V CDR1 and CDR2: MNHEY, SVGAGI. CDR3 amino acids: CASSYSGTGSYEQYF. The CDR3, as DNA: TGTGCCAGCAGTTACTCCGGGACAGGGTCCTACGAGCAGTACTTC.

Of note for this clone: Compared with germline, one end of the junction differs, possibly owing to a read error. The V and J genes are TRBV29-1 and TRBJ1-1; the D is unclear. Per germline, CDR1 SQVTM and CDR2 ANQGSEA. The CDR3 has 12 amino acids. CDR3 in DNA: TGCAGCGTCGCCACAGCAAACACTGAAGCTCTCTTT. This codes for CSVATANTEALF. Drawing the rest from reference TRBV29-1 and TRBJ1-1, the complete variable domain is SAVISQKPSRDICQRGTSLTIQCQVDSQVTMMFWYRQQPGQSLTLIATANQGSEATYESGFVIDKFPISRPNLTFSTLTVSNMSPEDSSIYLCSVATANTEALFGQGTRLTVV.

The chain uses TRBV2 and TRBJ1-1; TRBD1 agrees at 7 bases. Germline V gene sequence: CDR1 SNHLY, CDR2 FYNNEI. The CDR3 has 17 residues. V trimming: 0 bases; J trimming: 6 bases; junction bases outside the gene matches: 13. CDR3 in DNA: TGTGCCAGCAGTGAAGCTCCCAGGGGGACAGTTTATCCTGAAGCTTTCTTT. It specifies CASSEAPRGTVYPEAFF.

The genes are TRBV5-1 and TRBJ2-5, with unresolved D. Per germline, CDR1 SGHRS and CDR2 YFSETQ. The CDR3 has 13 amino acids. Trimming removed 4 bases at V and 4 bases at J, with 11 bases between. CDR3 in DNA: TGCGCCAGCAGCACCCAAGCAGGAGAGACCCAGTACTTC. Its protein product is CASSTQAGETQYF.

The chain employs TRBV6-1 and TRBJ1-2, with a tentative D call TRBD1 (6 bases). The V and J ends lost 4 bases and 3 bases respectively, with 12 bases between them. Per the germline V gene, CDR1 is MNHNS and CDR2 is SASEGT. The CDR3 loop spans 14 amino acids. CDR3 residues: CASSASAGDYGYTF. In DNA form, the CDR3 reads TGTGCCAGCAGTGCATCGGCAGGGGACTATGGCTACACCTTC.

This clone was picked up a small number of times. The junction does not match germline at one end; this may be a read error. V is TRBV5-6 and J is TRBJ1-1; 8 bases are a match to TRBD1. Germline CDR1 is SGHDT and CDR2 is YYEEEE. The CDR3 covers 13 residues. This chain's CDR3 is CASRWTGNAEAFF. The DNA of the CDR3 is TGTGCCAGCAGATGGACAGGGAACGCTGAAGCTTTCTTT.

The chain joins TRBV2 to TRBJ1-5; D may be TRBD1 (5 bases). Trimming left V 6 bases short and J 0 bases short, with 6 bases between. From germline, CDR1 is SNHLY and CDR2 FYNNEI. The CDR3 runs to 13 residues. The CDR3 sequence: CASRQDSNQPQHF. The CDR3 DNA sequence: TGTGCCAGCAGACAGGATAGCAATCAGCCCCAGCATTTT.

Comment on this clone: The identical CDR3 is also encoded by other nucleotide sequences in the sample. This chain joins TRBV5-1 and TRBJ2-7, with D possibly TRBD1 on 5 matching bases. Germline V gene sequence: CDR1 SGHRS, CDR2 YFSETQ. V was cut by 4 bases and J by 3 bases, with 8 bases left in between. The CDR3 spans 12 residues. CDR3 nucleotide sequence: TGCGCCAGCAGCCCGCAGGGCTACGAGCAGTACTTC. Its translation is CASSPQGYEQYF.